This record concerns one T cell receptor (beta chain) sequence. Its target is unknown. Losses at the gene ends were 5 bases for V and 3 bases for J; bases not matched to a gene: 12. The CDR3 runs to 16 residues. The germline V gene has CDR1 DFQATT and CDR2 SNEGSKA (reference sequence). Treatment indicated: roughly nine-day PBMC culture with coronavirus spike peptide pools or control peptides (ViraFEST assay). Every positive PCR date fell between March and December 2020, earlier than the US Alpha, Beta and Delta variants. Culture conditions combined 2 million to 2.5 million PBMCs per well with 10 IU/ml IL-2 and about 9.8 ug/ml peptide pools. The Oncomine TCR Beta short-read assay generated sequence data from the DNA of cultured CD4+ T cells. Each CDR3 protein is one row after TCRdb ran MiXCR on the PCR reads. The sample lists some 4,700 distinct CDR3 sequences, less than 50% occurring once. The record originates from a study of vaccination and CD4 T cells after COVID-19. Study-level information: Of the convalescent patients, who were SARS-CoV-2 positive by nasal swab PCR, about 10 had mild and one severe disease. Convalescent patients gave post-COVID blood a median about 91 days post-diagnosis, range 35 to 161.

The specimen was CD4+ T cells from blood, cultured in vitro. The rearrangement joins TRBV20-1 to TRBJ1-4; 7 bases agree with TRBD1. The TCR was taken from a human donor who had recovered from COVID-19. This CDR3 reads CSAYPDRERANEKLFF. CDR3 in DNA: TGCAGTGCTTACCCCGACAGGGAGAGGGCTAATGAAAAACTGTTTTTT.